This entry lists 5 T cell receptor beta chains sequenced from one sample in a study of cytomegalovirus exposure and HLA in healthy donors. The PCR contained 60 Vbeta and 13 Jbeta primers. Clones were read by immunoSEQ multiplex PCR, and TCRdb kept only the in-frame ones, dropping some. Among about 130,000 clones listed, 83% were seen once. Sequenced input: PBMCs. Source of these receptors: a middle-aged woman in good health and CMV-seropositive.

CDR3 bases: TGTGCCAGCAGTTTTGGGGGAGGGGGGACGCAGTATTTT. Encoded protein: CASSFGGGGTQYF. The rearrangement links TRBV27 to TRBJ2-3; tentatively, D is TRBD2 (7 bases). This CDR3 region has 13 residues. V dropped 3 bases and J dropped 9 bases, with 13 bases sitting between them. Germline CDR1 MNHEY, CDR2 SMNVEV (reference sequence).

The chain joins TRBV18 to TRBJ2-7; D might be TRBD2 (6 bases). V lost 1 base, J lost 7 bases, and 17 bases lay in between. Looked up from germline, CDR1 is KGHSH and CDR2 is LQKENI. The CDR3 runs 15 residues. CDR3 in amino acids: CASSPHSGPAGEQYF. CDR3 sequence (DNA): TGTGCCAGCTCACCACATTCCGGGCCTGCGGGGGAGCAGTACTTC.

J is TRBJ2-1 and V is TRBV1; the DNA was not compared with TRBD2, the D call given in the table. TRBV1 is flagged as a pseudogene. The CDR3 is 15 amino acids. In DNA, the CDR3 is TGCACCAGCAGCCAAGACCCCCACTTTTTTCATGAGCAGTTCTTC. Amino acid sequence: CTSSQDPHFFHEQFF.

In nucleotides, the CDR3 is TGTGCCAGCAAAGATGGGGAGTTGTACACCGGGGAGCTGTTTTTT. Translated, it gives CASKDGELYTGELFF. The rearrangement uses TRBV2 and TRBJ2-2, with D maybe TRBD2 (5 bases). CDR1 is SNHLY, CDR2 FYNNEI, per germline. V lost 7 bases and J 3 bases, leaving 15 bases between the germline ends. The CDR3 runs 15 residues.

The chain joins TRBV7-9 to TRBJ1-1; TRBD1 agrees at 10 bases. The trim removed 5 bases at V and 4 bases at J, leaving 7 bases unmatched. This CDR3 is 15 amino acids long. Per the germline V gene, CDR1 is SEHNR and CDR2 is FQNEAQ (reference sequence). The CDR3, as DNA: TGTGCCAGCAGCCAACGGGACAGGGGACCCACTGAAGCTTTCTTT. This translates into CASSQRDRGPTEAFF.